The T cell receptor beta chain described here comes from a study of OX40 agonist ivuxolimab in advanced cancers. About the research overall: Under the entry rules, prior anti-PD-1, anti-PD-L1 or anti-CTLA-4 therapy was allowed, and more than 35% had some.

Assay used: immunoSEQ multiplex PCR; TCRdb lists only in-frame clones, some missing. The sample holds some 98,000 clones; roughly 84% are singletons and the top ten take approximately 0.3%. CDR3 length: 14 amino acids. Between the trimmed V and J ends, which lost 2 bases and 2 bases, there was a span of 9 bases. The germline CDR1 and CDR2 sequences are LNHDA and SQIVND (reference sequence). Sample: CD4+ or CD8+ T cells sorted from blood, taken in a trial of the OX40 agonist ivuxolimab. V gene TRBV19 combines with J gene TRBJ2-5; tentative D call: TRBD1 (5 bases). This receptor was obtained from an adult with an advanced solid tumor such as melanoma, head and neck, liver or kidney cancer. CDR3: CASSIQGPQETQYF. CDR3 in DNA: TGTGCCAGTAGTATACAGGGCCCGCAAGAGACCCAGTACTTC.